These 11 T cell receptor beta chains share one sample of origin, sequenced in a study of memory CD4+ T cells and cytomegalovirus serostatus. Single viable CD3+CD4+CD8-CD45RO+ cells were sorted as the memory CD4+ T cells. Method: immunoSEQ multiplex PCR; TCRdb's copy keeps in-frame clones and lacks some. The sample has under 70,000 clones, approximately 78% seen once. The sequencing sample was made of memory CD4+ T cells from blood. These receptors were collected from an adult in good health and CMV-seronegative.

This chain uses TRBV30 with TRBJ1-5, with a weak D call TRBD1 (5 bases). The CDR3 is made up of 13 amino acids. Germline V gene sequence: CDR1 GTSNPN, CDR2 SVGIG (reference sequence). V lost 0 bases and J 7 bases, leaving 10 bases between the germline ends. The CDR3 DNA sequence: TGTGCCTGGAGTGTCCAGGGCCGGCAGCCCCAGCATTTT. Residues: CAWSVQGRQPQHF.

The CDR3 sequence is CASQLSGANVLTF. The CDR3 bases are TGTGCCAGTCAACTCTCTGGGGCCAACGTCCTGACTTTC. V gene TRBV7-9 combines with J gene TRBJ2-6; D remains ambiguous. Looked up from germline, CDR1 is SEHNR and CDR2 is FQNEAQ (reference sequence). CDR3 size: 13 residues. V was trimmed by 9 bases and J by 0 bases, leaving 6 bases between them.

This rearrangement joins TRBV28 to TRBJ1-2; 7 positions agree with TRBD1. After removal of 5 bases from V and 1 base from J, the junction contained 10 bases not matched to a gene. CDR1 is MDHEN and CDR2 is SYDVKM in the germline V gene. The CDR3 is 16 amino acids. The CDR3 sequence: CASSPGTAPYNYGYTF. The CDR3 nucleotides are TGTGCCAGCAGTCCCGGGACAGCCCCCTATAACTATGGCTACACCTTC.

This chain joins TRBV6-1 and TRBJ2-1; the match to TRBD2 covers 7 bases. Germline CDR1 MNHNS, CDR2 SASEGT. J was trimmed by 0 bases and V by 7 bases; bases with no gene match: 6. This CDR3 contains 15 residues. CDR3 DNA: TGTGCCAGCACCCTGACTAGCTACTCCTACAATGAGCAGTTCTTC. Its protein product is CASTLTSYSYNEQFF.

The rearrangement uses TRBV19 and TRBJ1-1; D is possibly TRBD1 (5 bases). Trimming took off 8 bases at V and 0 bases at J, with 10 bases between the two ends. The CDR3 extends over 13 amino acids. From germline, CDR1 is LNHDA and CDR2 SQIVND (reference sequence). CDR3 sequence reads: CASLGHLNTEAFF. The DNA of the CDR3 is TGTGCCAGTCTTGGACACCTGAACACTGAAGCTTTCTTT. Based on the CDR3 plus reference TRBV19 and TRBJ1-1, the full variable domain is DGGITQSPKYLFRKEGQNVTLSCEQNLNHDAMYWYRQDPGQGLRLIYYSQIVNDFQKGDIAEGYSVSREKKESFPLTVTSAQKNPTAFYLCASLGHLNTEAFFGQGTRLTVV.

The chain combines TRBV28 with TRBJ2-5, with a weak D call TRBD1 (6 bases). V lost 0 bases to trimming and J lost 2 bases, with 7 bases between them. Germline lookup yields CDR1 MDHEN and CDR2 SYDVKM. The CDR3 consists of 14 residues. This CDR3 reads CASSLWQGQETQYF. The CDR3 DNA reads TGTGCCAGCAGTTTATGGCAGGGGCAAGAGACCCAGTACTTC.

The chain links TRBV11-3 to TRBJ1-5; D is possibly TRBD1 (6 bases). V dropped 1 base and J dropped 2 bases, with 15 bases sitting between them. Germline loops: CDR1 SGHNT, CDR2 YENEEA. This CDR3 spans 17 amino acids. This chain's CDR3 is CASSLVGGAIGNQPQHF. As DNA, the CDR3 is TGTGCCAGCAGCTTAGTGGGGGGCGCGATAGGCAATCAGCCCCAGCATTTT.

This clone was detected only a few times. This sequence joins TRBV2 and TRBJ2-7; D not certain. Germline CDR1 reads SNHLY; CDR2 reads FYNNEI. The CDR3 runs to 14 residues. The V end lost 8 bases, the J end lost 8 bases, and 22 bases lay between the germline ends. CDR3 coding DNA: TGTGCCAGCCAAAAGGATCTATCCACTACGCAGCAGTACTTC. It is translated as CASQKDLSTTQQYF.

The V and J genes are TRBV18 and TRBJ1-2; D not certain. The CDR3 has 13 residues. V lost 3 bases to trimming and J lost 0 bases, with 5 bases between them. CDR1 and CDR2 from the germline V gene are KGHSH and LQKENI. The DNA of the CDR3 is TGTGCCAGCTCACCGACCGCTAACTATGGCTACACCTTC. Translated, it gives CASSPTANYGYTF.

This clone was observed a handful of times. This sequence joins TRBV9 and TRBJ1-2, with 11 bases fitting TRBD1. Germline V gene lookup returns CDR1 SGDLS and CDR2 YYNGEE. After removal of 4 bases from V and 4 bases from J, the junction contained 12 bases not matched to a gene. This CDR3 has 17 residues. The CDR3 DNA sequence: TGTGCCAGCAGCCCTCTTTGGACAGGGGGCGGTGGCTATGGCTACACCTTC. Protein product: CASSPLWTGGGGYGYTF.

J is TRBJ2-2 and V is TRBV14; 10 bases are a match to TRBD2. Trimming cost V 5 bases and J 5 bases; bases outside gene matches: 5. CDR1 and CDR2 from the germline V gene are SGHDN and FVKESK. The CDR3 runs 15 residues. In nucleotides, the CDR3 is TGTGCCAGCAGCTTCCTAGCGGGAGAAACCGGGGAGCTGTTTTTT. Amino acids: CASSFLAGETGELFF.